A selection of T cell receptor beta chains follows, all from one sample in a study of T cells in Graves' hyperthyroidism and ophthalmopathy. A single record per CDR3 protein comes from TCRdb applying MiXCR to the multiplex PCR reads. The repertoire consists of 300,000 to 450,000 distinct CDR3 sequences, with about a sixth occurring once and the leading ten covering roughly a quarter. The source material was blood. The source is a woman aged 18-29 years with Graves' hyperthyroidism that later progressed to Graves' ophthalmopathy. Each CDR3 is given with its conserved first and last residue. D genes are given only for firm matches. Expanded clones get a size class; other rows say once, few or many, or leave the size out.

abundance	d_gene	v_gene	j_gene	CDR3aa	CDR3nt
many	.	TRBV11-2	TRBJ2-1	CASSLGNSGSYNEQFF	TGTGCCAGCAGCTTAGGGAACAGTGGCTCCTACAATGAGCAGTTCTTC
many	TRBD1	TRBV30	TRBJ1-5	CAWSGGQGGRQPQHF	TGTGCCTGGAGTGGGGGACAGGGAGGAAGGCAGCCCCAGCATTTT
.	.	TRBV6-1	TRBJ1-5	CASSGVQGSNQPQHF	TGTGCCAGCAGTGGAGTCCAGGGTAGCAATCAGCCCCAGCATTTT
many	TRBD2	TRBV6-1	TRBJ2-1	CASSAKEGLAYNEQFF	TGTGCCAGCAGTGCGAAGGAAGGACTAGCCTACAATGAGCAGTTCTTC
.	TRBD1	TRBV7-9	TRBJ1-4	CASSSQGAGEKLFF	TGTGCCAGCAGTTCACAGGGGGCAGGTGAAAAACTGTTTTTT
many	.	TRBV6-2/TRBV6-3	TRBJ1-5	CASTHIDRPNQPQHF	TGTGCCAGCACTCATATAGACAGACCCAATCAGCCCCAGCATTTT
few	.	TRBV9	TRBJ1-2	CASSPRAGDYGYTF	TGTGCCAGCAGCCCCAGGGCTGGAGACTATGGCTACACCTTC
once	.	TRBV6-2/TRBV6-3	TRBJ2-5	CASSRPLVNSQETQYF	TGTGCCAGCAGTCGCCCACTTGTAAACAGCCAAGAGACCCAGTACTTC
many	TRBD1	TRBV28	TRBJ2-7	CASSPGQGGHHVYEQYF	TGTGCCAGCAGTCCGGGACAGGGTGGTCATCATGTCTACGAGCAGTACTTC
.	TRBD2	TRBV27	TRBJ2-1	CASSPNPGLAGGPVLGNEQFF	TGTGCCAGCAGTCCCAACCCGGGACTAGCGGGAGGGCCGGTGTTGGGCAATGAGCAGTTCTTC
many	TRBD1	TRBV20-1	TRBJ2-5	CSSKRLSGTGYQETQYF	TGCAGTTCTAAACGCCTTTCCGGGACAGGGTACCAAGAGACCCAGTACTTC
many	.	TRBV5-5	TRBJ2-5	CASSLRDTLSQETQYF	TGTGCCAGCAGCTTGCGGGACACTTTAAGCCAAGAGACCCAGTACTTC
few	.	TRBV5-5	TRBJ2-5	CASSVWWRQETQYF	TGTGCCAGCAGCGTCTGGTGGAGGCAAGAGACCCAGTACTTC
many	.	TRBV20-1	TRBJ2-1	CSARVPLYNEQFF	TGCAGTGCTAGAGTCCCCCTCTACAATGAGCAGTTCTTC
.	.	TRBV5-4	TRBJ2-1	CASSLGDEAYNEQFF	TGTGCCAGCAGCTTGGGGGACGAAGCCTACAATGAGCAGTTCTTC
many	.	TRBV12-3/TRBV12-4	TRBJ2-5	CASRGQDFQETQYF	TGTGCCAGCAGGGGACAAGACTTCCAAGAGACCCAGTACTTC
many	.	TRBV28	TRBJ1-6	CASSLTGGAGSPLHF	TGTGCCAGCAGTTTAACCGGGGGGGCGGGCTCACCCCTCCACTTT
few	TRBD2	TRBV19	TRBJ2-2	CASSFRLASGELFF	TGTGCCAGTAGTTTTAGACTAGCCTCCGGGGAGCTGTTTTTT
many	TRBD1	TRBV29-1	TRBJ2-5	CSGQGSETQYF	TGCAGCGGACAGGGGTCCGAGACCCAGTACTTC
many	.	TRBV6-6	TRBJ2-7	CASSYGQGLAYEQYF	TGTGCCAGCAGTTACGGGCAAGGGTTGGCCTACGAGCAGTACTTC
.	TRBD2	TRBV9	TRBJ2-1	CASSVANSGRAEFF	TGTGCCAGCAGCGTAGCTAACAGCGGGAGGGCCGAGTTCTTC
many	TRBD2	TRBV20-1	TRBJ2-3	CSAAHSGRTDTQYF	TGCAGTGCTGCCCACTCCGGGAGGACAGATACGCAGTATTTT
.	TRBD2	TRBV5-6	TRBJ2-1	CASSLLAGGPKGYNEQFF	TGTGCCAGCAGCTTGCTAGCGGGAGGGCCCAAGGGCTACAATGAGCAGTTCTTC
.	TRBD1	TRBV15	TRBJ2-7	CATSRGRTGGIYEQYF	TGTGCCACCAGCAGAGGAAGGACAGGGGGCATCTACGAGCAGTACTTC
many	.	TRBV18	TRBJ2-5	CASSPQMAVQETQYF	TGTGCCAGCTCACCACAAATGGCGGTCCAAGAGACCCAGTACTTC
many	.	TRBV2	TRBJ2-2	CASSVQLSNTGELFF	TGTGCCAGCAGTGTACAGCTCTCGAACACCGGGGAGCTGTTTTTT
.	.	TRBV15	TRBJ2-2	CATSRAAGLNTGELFF	TGTGCCACCAGCAGAGCCGCGGGATTGAACACCGGGGAGCTGTTTTTT
many	.	TRBV3-1	TRBJ2-7	CASSQMTSSYEQYF	TGTGCCAGCAGCCAGATGACTAGCTCCTACGAGCAGTACTTC
many	.	TRBV11-2	TRBJ2-7	CASSYRASSYEQYF	TGTGCCAGCAGCTACAGGGCGAGCTCCTACGAGCAGTACTTC
few	.	TRBV20-1	TRBJ2-7	CSASRGGSRSDEQYF	TGCAGTGCTAGTAGAGGTGGATCCCGGTCTGACGAGCAGTACTTC
many	.	TRBV20-1	TRBJ2-7	CSARDQVSYEQYF	TGCAGTGCTAGAGACCAAGTTTCCTACGAGCAGTACTTC
few	.	TRBV27	TRBJ1-5	CASSPLRPGSALAGYSNQPQHF	TGTGCCAGCAGTCCCTTAAGGCCCGGTTCGGCTTTAGCGGGTTATAGCAATCAGCCCCAGCATTTT
few	TRBD1	TRBV29-1	TRBJ1-1	CSVSQGASTEAFF	TGCAGCGTTTCACAGGGGGCATCGACTGAAGCTTTCTTT
.	TRBD2	TRBV6-2/TRBV6-3	TRBJ2-7	CASSYQGLAGGYYEQYF	TGTGCCAGCAGTTACCAGGGACTAGCGGGAGGATACTACGAGCAGTACTTC
many	TRBD1	TRBV2	TRBJ1-4	CASSPGTGVEKLFF	TGTGCCAGCAGCCCCGGGACAGGGGTTGAAAAACTGTTTTTT
.	TRBD1	TRBV28	TRBJ2-1	CASSAPGQGSHNEQFF	TGTGCCAGCAGCGCTCCGGGACAGGGGTCCCACAATGAGCAGTTCTTC
few	.	TRBV28	TRBJ1-6	CASSKDLNSPLHF	TGTGCCAGCAGCAAAGACCTTAATTCACCCCTCCACTTT
.	TRBD2	TRBV4-2	TRBJ2-5	CASRRTSGRERETQYF	TGTGCCAGCAGAAGGACTAGCGGGAGGGAACGAGAGACCCAGTACTTC
once	TRBD2	TRBV2	TRBJ2-7	CASSDPGLASSYEQYF	TGTGCCAGCAGTGACCCGGGACTAGCGAGCTCCTACGAGCAGTACTTC
many	TRBD1	TRBV7-2	TRBJ2-1	CASSSDRGREQFF	TGTGCCAGCAGCTCGGACAGGGGACGTGAGCAGTTCTTC
.	TRBD2	TRBV14	TRBJ2-1	CASSQKTFLAGGNEQFF	TGTGCCAGCAGCCAAAAAACTTTTCTAGCGGGAGGAAATGAGCAGTTCTTC
many	.	TRBV6-1	TRBJ1-5	CASSQRGRQNNQPQHF	TGTGCCAGCAGCCAAAGGGGGAGACAGAATAATCAGCCCCAGCATTTT
.	.	TRBV10-3	TRBJ2-7	CAISSGGGRGLEQYF	TGTGCCATCAGTTCGGGAGGGGGCAGGGGGCTCGAGCAGTACTTC
.	TRBD2	TRBV5-1	TRBJ2-3	CASSSRGGAFSTDTQYF	TGCGCCAGCAGCTCCCGGGGGGGCGCATTTAGCACAGATACGCAGTATTTT
few	.	TRBV3-1	TRBJ1-5	CASSYDRDKYSNQPQHF	TGTGCCAGCAGTTACGACCGGGACAAATATAGCAATCAGCCCCAGCATTTT
few	.	TRBV20-1	TRBJ2-3	CSATRQEGTDTQYF	TGCAGTGCTACGAGGCAGGAGGGTACAGATACGCAGTATTTT
many	.	TRBV6-1	TRBJ1-5	CASSWSLNQPQHF	TGTGCCAGCAGCTGGTCTCTCAATCAGCCCCAGCATTTT
many	.	TRBV28	TRBJ2-7	CASSSRHRVYEQYF	TGTGCCAGCAGTTCAAGACACAGGGTCTACGAGCAGTACTTC
.	.	TRBV6-7	TRBJ2-5	CASSYGHSTGTFSQETQYF	TGTGCCAGCAGTTACGGGCATTCGACCGGGACATTTTCCCAAGAGACCCAGTACTTC
.	.	TRBV9	TRBJ2-1	CASSVGGPSSYNEQFF	TGTGCCAGCAGCGTAGGCGGTCCGAGCTCCTACAATGAGCAGTTCTTC
few	.	TRBV20-1	TRBJ2-2	CSARTNTGELFF	TGCAGTGCTCGCACGAACACCGGGGAGCTGTTTTTT
.	.	TRBV7-2	TRBJ2-1	CASSLGKSSYNEQFF	TGTGCCAGCAGCTTGGGCAAAAGCTCCTACAATGAGCAGTTCTTC
many	.	TRBV11-2	TRBJ1-1	CASSYPFGTEAFF	TGTGCCAGCAGCTACCCCTTTGGCACTGAAGCTTTCTTT
.	TRBD2	TRBV11-2	TRBJ2-2	CASSLGAGGPGELFF	TGTGCCAGCAGCTTAGGTGCGGGAGGCCCCGGGGAGCTGTTTTTT
many	.	TRBV7-3	TRBJ2-1	CASSLMGPNNEQFF	TGTGCCAGCAGCTTAATGGGTCCCAACAATGAGCAGTTCTTC
.	.	TRBV19	TRBJ2-2	CASRAEGHGELFF	TGTGCCAGCCGTGCGGAGGGACACGGGGAGCTGTTTTTT
few	.	TRBV18	TRBJ2-3	CASSQGAATTDTQYF	TGTGCCAGCTCTCAAGGGGCGGCCACCACAGATACGCAGTATTTT
.	.	TRBV7-8	TRBJ1-5	CVSSRGRGGSQPQHF	TGTGTCAGCAGCCGTGGTAGGGGAGGGAGTCAGCCCCAGCATTTT
many	.	TRBV6-5	TRBJ2-1	CASSYSGGRGNEQFF	TGTGCCAGCAGTTACTCGGGGGGACGGGGAAATGAGCAGTTCTTC